The 16 T cell receptor beta chains listed next were all sequenced from one sample in a study of CD8+ T cells in alopecia areata. RNA was isolated and reverse transcribed to cDNA, the sequencing template. Generated by immunoSEQ multiplex PCR, the TCRdb table keeps only in-frame clones and is missing some. The sample consists of about 69,000 clones, approximately 60% of them appearing once. The sequences come from CD8+ T cells sorted from blood, collected at week 0. Source of these receptors: a human donor with alopecia areata.

This clone occurred a few times. The rearrangement uses TRBV13 and TRBJ2-7; D remains unclear. Germline lookup yields CDR1 PRHDT and CDR2 FYEKMQ (reference sequence). CDR3 length: 13 amino acids. Trimming pared 3 bases from V and 6 bases from J, leaving 12 bases between. CDR3 loop: CASSFGLPGEQYF. For the CDR3, the DNA is TGTGCCAGCAGCTTCGGGCTCCCCGGCGAGCAGTACTTC.

This clone was found a few times. The chain couples TRBV7-3 to TRBJ2-3; 9 bases fit TRBD1. Per germline, CDR1 SGHTA and CDR2 FQGTGA. Germline trimming cut 3 bases from V and 3 bases from J; bases unmatched to any gene: 4. The CDR3 extends over 15 amino acids. CDR3 in amino acids: CASSLTGGRTDTQYF. The DNA for the CDR3 is TGTGCCAGCAGCTTGACAGGGGGGAGGACAGATACGCAGTATTTT.

The V call is TRBV29-1, the J call TRBJ1-1; no definite D call. Germline V lookup: CDR1 SQVTM, CDR2 ANQGSEA. V lost 0 bases to trimming and J lost 0 bases, with 5 bases between them. The CDR3 length is 13 residues. This chain's CDR3 is CSVEDLMNTEAFF. CDR3 bases: TGCAGCGTTGAAGACCTAATGAACACTGAAGCTTTCTTT.

The rearrangement joins TRBV27 to TRBJ2-4; weak D call: TRBD1 (6 bases). The CDR3 is made up of 13 amino acids. Trimming took off 5 bases at V and 7 bases at J, with 12 bases between the two ends. Germline V gives CDR1 MNHEY, CDR2 SMNVEV (reference sequence). The CDR3 spells CASSGGPRNIQYF. In DNA form, the CDR3 reads TGTGCCAGCAGTGGGGGCCCTCGGAACATTCAGTACTTC.

V and J are TRBV5-1 and TRBJ2-1, with 11 bases matching TRBD2. This CDR3 comprises 14 residues. Germline V lookup: CDR1 SGHRS, CDR2 YFSETQ. V was clipped by 4 bases and J by 5 bases; unmatched bases: 2. The CDR3 loop is CASSLGLADNEQFF. The DNA for the CDR3 is TGCGCCAGCAGCCTGGGACTAGCGGACAATGAGCAGTTCTTC.

The rearrangement joins TRBV5-6 to TRBJ1-2, with 8 bases lining up with TRBD1. CDR1 is SGHDT and CDR2 is YYEEEE in the germline V gene. The CDR3 is 14 residues long. V lost 4 bases to trimming and J lost 8 bases; unmatched junction nucleotides: 10. CDR3 loop: CASSHGRTGRGYTF. In DNA, the CDR3 is TGTGCCAGCAGCCACGGCCGGACAGGGAGAGGCTACACCTTC.

This clone was observed a few times. The chain has TRBV4-1 and TRBJ2-1; the D is unclear. This CDR3 has 15 amino acids. V lost 1 base and J 2 bases, leaving 9 bases between the germline ends. CDR1 and CDR2 from the germline V gene are MGHRA and YSYEKL. The CDR3 DNA reads TGCGCCAGCAGCCAAGGGGGTAGAACCTACAATGAGCAGTTCTTC. Its protein product is CASSQGGRTYNEQFF.

This clone was observed a few times. V usage is TRBV6-5 and J usage is TRBJ2-3, with 9 nucleotides matching TRBD2. J was trimmed by 2 bases and V by 2 bases; bases with no gene match: 2. The CDR3 is 15 residues long. Germline V gene sequence: CDR1 MNHEY, CDR2 SVGAGI. CDR3 DNA sequence: TGTGCCAGCAGTTACGGGACTAGCCCCACAGATACGCAGTATTTT. This sequence encodes CASSYGTSPTDTQYF.

The chain is built from TRBV27 and TRBJ2-3; TRBD2 matches at 13 bases. This CDR3 is 16 amino acids long. CDR1 is MNHEY, CDR2 SMNVEV, per germline (reference sequence). V shed 4 bases, J shed 2 bases, and the junction held 3 bases outside the gene matches. The CDR3 region is CASSSGLAGVTDTQYF. CDR3 nucleotides: TGTGCCAGCAGTTCCGGACTAGCGGGGGTCACAGATACGCAGTATTTT.

The rearrangement joins TRBV11-2 to TRBJ1-2; 7 nucleotides match TRBD1. CDR3 length: 15 residues. The J segment lost 0 bases and the V segment lost 3 bases, leaving 4 bases of the junction unmatched. The germline gives CDR1 SGHAT, CDR2 FQNNGV. CDR3 sequence: CASSFRDRANYGYTF. The DNA of the CDR3 is TGTGCCAGCAGCTTTCGGGACAGAGCTAACTATGGCTACACCTTC.

This chain joins TRBV6-6 and TRBJ1-2, with 9 bases identical to TRBD1. Losses at the gene ends were 0 bases for V and 8 bases for J; bases not matched to a gene: 7. In germline, CDR1 is MNHNY, CDR2 SVGAGI (reference sequence). This CDR3 region has 15 residues. The DNA of the CDR3 is TGTGCCAGCAGTTACTCGGGACAGGGTGGGGAGGGCTACACCTTC. Amino acids: CASSYSGQGGEGYTF.

The chain recombines TRBV29-1 with TRBJ1-1; D gene ambiguous. V lost 5 bases and J lost 1, with 5 bases in between. Germline V gene lookup returns CDR1 SQVTM and CDR2 ANQGSEA. The CDR3 spans 11 residues. The CDR3 DNA reads TGCAGCGTTCCTGGGAACACTGAAGCTTTCTTT. Amino acids: CSVPGNTEAFF.

This rearrangement joins TRBV7-9 to TRBJ2-5, with 13 positions matching TRBD2. The CDR3 contains 16 residues. Looked up from germline, CDR1 is SEHNR and CDR2 is FQNEAQ (reference sequence). Trimming at V came to 4 bases and at J to 5 bases, leaving 7 bases not matched to a gene. The CDR3 bases are TGTGCCAGCAGCTCTGGACTAGCGGGGGCGCGGGAGACCCAGTACTTC. It specifies CASSSGLAGARETQYF.

The chain joins TRBV29-1 to TRBJ2-3, with 8 bases that match TRBD2. This CDR3 region has 17 residues. Trimming took 2 bases from V and 0 from J; bases not matched to a gene: 10. Germline V gene lookup returns CDR1 SQVTM and CDR2 ANQGSEA. CDR3 region: CSVESELAGPSTDTQYF. CDR3 bases: TGCAGCGTTGAAAGTGAGCTAGCGGGCCCTAGCACAGATACGCAGTATTTT.

This clone was counted once. V gene TRBV9 combines with J gene TRBJ2-5; no definite D call. The V gene's germline CDR1 is SGDLS and CDR2 YYNGEE. CDR3 length equals 14 residues. Trimming cost V 2 bases and J 1 base, with 9 bases left between them. In DNA, the CDR3 is TGTGCCAGCAGCGTGGGTCAGAGCCAAGAGACCCAGTACTTC. Protein sequence: CASSVGQSQETQYF.

This CDR3 reads CASSLPVRLYQETQYF. DNA of the CDR3: TGTGCCAGCAGCTTACCGGTCAGGCTATACCAAGAGACCCAGTACTTC. The chain couples TRBV7-9 to TRBJ2-5; D unresolved. Germline CDR1 is SEHNR and CDR2 is FQNEAQ (reference sequence). V lost 2 bases to trimming and J lost 0 bases, with 13 bases between them. The CDR3 spans 16 residues.